A selection of T cell receptor beta chains follows, all from one sample in a study of CD8 T cells in ankylosing spondylitis. One entry per CDR3 protein, called by TCRdb with MiXCR from the 5' RACE reads. The sample includes about 130,000 distinct CDR3 sequences, about a tenth of them seen just once. What was sequenced was blood, either unsorted or a sorted T cell fraction (not recorded which). The receptors here all came from a male donor with ankylosing spondylitis or in good health (not recorded which). Each CDR3 is given with its conserved first and last residue. Fields, in order: CDR3 protein, CDR3 DNA, J gene, V gene, clone size, D gene. The D gene is left open where the match is weak. Clone size is shown for a subset of rows, as once, few, many or a class of expanded clone.

CDR3 protein: CASSQDRGLVSGELFF
CDR3 DNA: TGCGCCAGCAGCCAAGATAGGGGACTAGTCTCCGGGGAGCTGTTTTTT
J gene: TRBJ2-2
V gene: TRBV4-1
clone size: many
D gene: TRBD2

CDR3 protein: CASSVLARQETQYF
CDR3 DNA: TGCGCCAGCAGCGTACTAGCGAGGCAAGAGACCCAGTACTTC
J gene: TRBJ2-5
V gene: TRBV5-1
clone size: many
D gene: TRBD2

CDR3 protein: CASSIGAGTGGANVLTF
CDR3 DNA: TGTGCCAGTAGTATAGGCGCAGGGACGGGCGGGGCCAACGTCCTGACTTTC
J gene: TRBJ2-6
V gene: TRBV19
clone size: NA
D gene: NA

CDR3 protein: CSANYEWGSDTQYF
CDR3 DNA: TGCAGTGCTAATTACGAGTGGGGTAGCGATACGCAGTATTTT
J gene: TRBJ2-3
V gene: TRBV20-1
clone size: NA
D gene: NA

CDR3 protein: CASSSGDRGLQYF
CDR3 DNA: TGCGCCAGCAGCTCCGGGGACAGGGGGCTGCAGTACTTC
J gene: TRBJ2-4
V gene: TRBV5-1
clone size: few
D gene: TRBD1

CDR3 protein: CASSLVLAERVAGELFF
CDR3 DNA: TGCGCCAGCAGCTTGGTATTAGCAGAGAGGGTTGCCGGGGAGCTGTTTTTT
J gene: TRBJ2-2
V gene: TRBV5-1
clone size: many
D gene: NA

CDR3 protein: CSARDPHEQYF
CDR3 DNA: TGCAGTGCTAGAGATCCGCACGAGCAGTACTTC
J gene: TRBJ2-7
V gene: TRBV20-1
clone size: many
D gene: NA

CDR3 protein: CASSLGGGDSYNEQFF
CDR3 DNA: TGCGCCAGCAGCTTGGGGGGCGGGGACTCCTACAATGAGCAGTTCTTC
J gene: TRBJ2-1
V gene: TRBV5-1
clone size: few
D gene: NA

CDR3 protein: CASSLEVYTEAFF
CDR3 DNA: TGTGCCAGCAGTTTAGAGGTATACACTGAAGCTTTCTTT
J gene: TRBJ1-1
V gene: TRBV12-3/TRBV12-4
clone size: many
D gene: NA

CDR3 protein: CASSGQNLGTSGRGSYNEQFF
CDR3 DNA: TGTGCCAGCAGTGGACAAAACCTCGGGACTAGCGGGAGGGGCTCCTACAATGAGCAGTTCTTC
J gene: TRBJ2-1
V gene: TRBV25-1
clone size: many
D gene: TRBD2

CDR3 protein: CASSFQKGQDTEAFF
CDR3 DNA: TGTGCCAGCAGCTTTCAGAAGGGCCAAGACACTGAAGCTTTCTTT
J gene: TRBJ1-1
V gene: TRBV5-5
clone size: many
D gene: NA

CDR3 protein: CSVKGPQETQYF
CDR3 DNA: TGCAGCGTGAAAGGTCCCCAAGAGACCCAGTACTTC
J gene: TRBJ2-5
V gene: TRBV29-1
clone size: many
D gene: NA

CDR3 protein: CASSPPMVDYGYTF
CDR3 DNA: TGTGCCAGCTCACCACCGATGGTGGACTATGGCTACACCTTC
J gene: TRBJ1-2
V gene: TRBV18
clone size: few
D gene: NA

CDR3 protein: CASSLGTRINEQFF
CDR3 DNA: TGTGCCAGCAGCTTAGGGACTCGGATAAATGAGCAGTTCTTC
J gene: TRBJ2-1
V gene: TRBV7-2
clone size: NA
D gene: NA

CDR3 protein: CATSRDKPAGESTDTQYF
CDR3 DNA: TGTGCCACCAGCAGAGATAAACCAGCGGGAGAGAGCACAGATACGCAGTATTTT
J gene: TRBJ2-3
V gene: TRBV15
clone size: NA
D gene: TRBD2

CDR3 protein: CSARPRDRATYGYTF
CDR3 DNA: TGCAGTGCTAGACCAAGAGACAGGGCGACCTATGGCTACACCTTC
J gene: TRBJ1-2
V gene: TRBV20-1
clone size: NA
D gene: TRBD1

CDR3 protein: CASSSLGNSPLHF
CDR3 DNA: TGTGCCAGCAGTTCTCTGGGGAATTCACCCCTCCACTTT
J gene: TRBJ1-6
V gene: TRBV12-3/TRBV12-4
clone size: many
D gene: NA

CDR3 protein: CASSARTSGSTDTQYF
CDR3 DNA: TGTGCCAGCAGCGCGAGGACTAGCGGGAGCACAGATACGCAGTATTTT
J gene: TRBJ2-3
V gene: TRBV7-8
clone size: many
D gene: TRBD2

CDR3 protein: CASSFSHRDYGYTF
CDR3 DNA: TGCGCCAGCAGCTTTAGCCATAGGGACTATGGCTACACCTTC
J gene: TRBJ1-2
V gene: TRBV5-1
clone size: many
D gene: NA

CDR3 protein: CSARGIVGLSQETQYF
CDR3 DNA: TGCAGTGCTAGAGGAATCGTGGGGCTGTCCCAAGAGACCCAGTACTTC
J gene: TRBJ2-5
V gene: TRBV20-1
clone size: many
D gene: NA

CDR3 protein: CASSPFLAGDPRYNEQFF
CDR3 DNA: TGTGCCAGCAGTCCCTTCCTAGCGGGAGACCCAAGATACAATGAGCAGTTCTTC
J gene: TRBJ2-1
V gene: TRBV28
clone size: NA
D gene: TRBD2

CDR3 protein: CASSLVQRTNTGELFF
CDR3 DNA: TGCGCCAGCAGCTTGGTACAGCGGACGAACACCGGGGAGCTGTTTTTT
J gene: TRBJ2-2
V gene: TRBV5-1
clone size: many
D gene: NA

CDR3 protein: CSANRWGSEQYF
CDR3 DNA: TGCAGTGCTAACAGGTGGGGCTCCGAGCAGTACTTC
J gene: TRBJ2-7
V gene: TRBV20-1
clone size: many
D gene: NA

CDR3 protein: CSARDRNPRTGELFF
CDR3 DNA: TGCAGTGCTAGAGATCGAAACCCTCGAACCGGGGAGCTGTTTTTT
J gene: TRBJ2-2
V gene: TRBV20-1
clone size: many
D gene: NA

CDR3 protein: CASSPTSGRTKNIQYF
CDR3 DNA: TGTGCCAGCAGCCCTACTAGCGGGAGGACCAAAAACATTCAGTACTTC
J gene: TRBJ2-4
V gene: TRBV7-2
clone size: few
D gene: TRBD2

CDR3 protein: CSVGQGGRMDTQYF
CDR3 DNA: TGCAGCGTTGGACAGGGGGGCAGGATGGATACGCAGTATTTT
J gene: TRBJ2-3
V gene: TRBV29-1
clone size: many
D gene: TRBD1

CDR3 protein: CSVWQTEEQFF
CDR3 DNA: TGCAGCGTCTGGCAAACGGAGGAGCAGTTCTTC
J gene: TRBJ2-1
V gene: TRBV29-1
clone size: NA
D gene: NA

CDR3 protein: CASRRRPGLAGTDYEQYF
CDR3 DNA: TGTGCCAGCCGACGGCGTCCGGGACTAGCGGGAACAGACTACGAGCAGTACTTC
J gene: TRBJ2-7
V gene: TRBV11-3
clone size: many
D gene: TRBD2

CDR3 protein: CASSIGQGGTGELFF
CDR3 DNA: TGCGCCAGCAGCATCGGACAGGGTGGCACCGGGGAGCTGTTTTTT
J gene: TRBJ2-2
V gene: TRBV5-1
clone size: few
D gene: TRBD1

CDR3 protein: CASSFSDRYHEQYF
CDR3 DNA: TGTGCCAGCAGCTTCAGTGACAGGTACCACGAGCAGTACTTC
J gene: TRBJ2-7
V gene: TRBV7-9
clone size: NA
D gene: NA

CDR3 protein: CSATGTSGSSYNEQFF
CDR3 DNA: TGCAGTGCTACCGGGACTAGCGGGAGCTCCTACAATGAGCAGTTCTTC
J gene: TRBJ2-1
V gene: TRBV20-1
clone size: many
D gene: TRBD2

CDR3 protein: CSARENNRFTDTQYF
CDR3 DNA: TGCAGTGCTAGAGAAAACAACCGATTCACAGATACGCAGTATTTT
J gene: TRBJ2-3
V gene: TRBV20-1
clone size: many
D gene: NA

CDR3 protein: CASSYRGGKYNEQFF
CDR3 DNA: TGTGCCAGCAGTTATAGGGGCGGGAAGTACAATGAGCAGTTCTTC
J gene: TRBJ2-1
V gene: TRBV6-5
clone size: NA
D gene: NA

CDR3 protein: CASSLDPVTGELFF
CDR3 DNA: TGCGCCAGCAGCTTGGACCCAGTCACCGGGGAGCTGTTTTTT
J gene: TRBJ2-2
V gene: TRBV5-1
clone size: medium-sized
D gene: NA

CDR3 protein: CASCSIAGGAYSNQPQHF
CDR3 DNA: TGTGCCAGCTGCTCAATAGCGGGGGGCGCTTACAGCAATCAGCCCCAGCATTTT
J gene: TRBJ1-5
V gene: TRBV2
clone size: few
D gene: NA

CDR3 protein: CASSSLDRGLPDTQYF
CDR3 DNA: TGTGCCAGCAGTTCCCTGGACAGGGGGCTCCCAGATACGCAGTATTTT
J gene: TRBJ2-3
V gene: TRBV27
clone size: many
D gene: TRBD1

CDR3 protein: CASSFSVLAGQNEQFF
CDR3 DNA: TGTGCCAGCAGCTTCTCAGTCCTAGCGGGACAGAATGAGCAGTTCTTC
J gene: TRBJ2-1
V gene: TRBV7-9
clone size: NA
D gene: TRBD2

CDR3 protein: CASTFGLSQRMETQYF
CDR3 DNA: TGCGCCAGCACCTTTGGACTAAGCCAACGCATGGAGACCCAGTACTTC
J gene: TRBJ2-5
V gene: TRBV5-1
clone size: many
D gene: NA

CDR3 protein: CASSQAGRGLFNEQFF
CDR3 DNA: TGCGCCAGCAGCCAAGCCGGCAGGGGGCTTTTCAATGAGCAGTTCTTC
J gene: TRBJ2-1
V gene: TRBV4-3
clone size: many
D gene: TRBD1

CDR3 protein: CAIRAGTGGETQYF
CDR3 DNA: TGTGCCATCAGGGCCGGGACAGGGGGAGAGACCCAGTACTTC
J gene: TRBJ2-5
V gene: TRBV10-3
clone size: NA
D gene: TRBD1

CDR3 protein: CAISLGRVETEAFF
CDR3 DNA: TGTGCCATCAGTCTCGGCAGGGTAGAAACTGAAGCTTTCTTT
J gene: TRBJ1-1
V gene: TRBV10-3
clone size: many
D gene: NA

CDR3 protein: CATSRDAAGPSTDTQYF
CDR3 DNA: TGTGCCACCAGCAGAGATGCCGCGGGGCCTAGCACAGATACGCAGTATTTT
J gene: TRBJ2-3
V gene: TRBV15
clone size: few
D gene: NA

CDR3 protein: CASRKVGTSYNEQFF
CDR3 DNA: TGTGCCAGCCGTAAGGTGGGGACTAGCTACAATGAGCAGTTCTTC
J gene: TRBJ2-1
V gene: TRBV28
clone size: NA
D gene: TRBD2

CDR3 protein: CASSETQVGQPQHF
CDR3 DNA: TGTGCCAGCAGTGAAACACAGGTGGGTCAGCCCCAGCATTTT
J gene: TRBJ1-5
V gene: TRBV6-1
clone size: many
D gene: NA

CDR3 protein: CSASRGDDYGYTF
CDR3 DNA: TGCAGTGCTAGCAGGGGGGATGACTATGGCTACACCTTC
J gene: TRBJ1-2
V gene: TRBV20-1
clone size: many
D gene: TRBD1

CDR3 protein: CASSLLGASTDTQYF
CDR3 DNA: TGCGCCAGCAGCTTGTTGGGGGCAAGCACAGATACGCAGTATTTT
J gene: TRBJ2-3
V gene: TRBV5-1
clone size: many
D gene: NA

CDR3 protein: CASSQGLAGLYEQFF
CDR3 DNA: TGCGCCAGCAGCCAAGGACTAGCGGGTCTATATGAGCAGTTCTTC
J gene: TRBJ2-1
V gene: TRBV4-3
clone size: many
D gene: TRBD2

CDR3 protein: CSARKQSTDTQYF
CDR3 DNA: TGCAGTGCTAGAAAACAGAGCACAGATACGCAGTATTTT
J gene: TRBJ2-3
V gene: TRBV20-1
clone size: many
D gene: NA

CDR3 protein: CSARDASGIAKNIQYF
CDR3 DNA: TGCAGTGCTAGAGATGCTAGCGGAATAGCCAAAAACATTCAGTACTTC
J gene: TRBJ2-4
V gene: TRBV20-1
clone size: many
D gene: TRBD2

CDR3 protein: CASSPPGQVNNEQFF
CDR3 DNA: TGTGCCAGCAGCCCCCCGGGACAGGTGAACAATGAGCAGTTCTTC
J gene: TRBJ2-1
V gene: TRBV7-2
clone size: NA
D gene: TRBD1